This record covers a single T cell receptor (beta chain). Its specificity is unknown. Scientists ran DNA taken from cultured CD4+ T cells through the Oncomine TCR Beta short-read assay for sequencing. Via MiXCR, TCRdb re-called the PCR reads, giving one row per CDR3 protein. The sample has almost 20,000 distinct CDR3 sequences, under 65% seen once. These data come from a study of vaccination and CD4 T cells after COVID-19. The treatment: roughly 11-day PBMC culture with coronavirus spike peptide pools or control peptides (ViraFEST assay). Trimming took 2 bases from V and 0 from J, leaving 15 bases between them. The CDR3 sequence is 18 residues long. Germline V gene lookup returns CDR1 SGHRS and CDR2 YFSETQ.

J is TRBJ2-6 and V is TRBV5-1, with D possibly TRBD1 on 5 matching bases. Source material: CD4+ T cells from blood, cultured in vitro. The TCR originated in a human donor who had recovered from COVID-19. In DNA, the CDR3 is TGCGCCAGCAGCTTACGATTACAGGCCTTCTCTGGGGCCAACGTCCTGACTTTC. Its protein product is CASSLRLQAFSGANVLTF. Filled out from reference TRBV5-1 and TRBJ2-6, the complete variable domain reads KAGVTQTPRYLIKTRGQQVTLSCSPISGHRSVSWYQQTPGQGLQFLFEYFSETQRNKGNFPGRFSGRQFSNSRSEMNVSTLELGDSALYLCASSLRLQAFSGANVLTFGAGSRLTVL.